The clone carrying this TCR beta chain was seen many times. Measured with immunoSEQ multiplex PCR; TCRdb has only the in-frame clones, and not every one. The sample holds 150,000 to 190,000 clones, roughly 84% seen once. This record comes from a study of blood T cell repertoires in COVID-19. In the study overall: Whether acute or convalescent, the COVID-19 samples came from the United States, Italy and Spain.

Germline CDR1 is SGHTA and CDR2 is FQGNSA. Trimming took off 5 bases at V and 0 bases at J, with 11 bases between the two ends. The CDR3 has 14 residues. It was during active infection that Seattle patients were enrolled and then longitudinally followed. Sequencing used peripheral blood. This chain connects TRBV7-2 to TRBJ2-7; D unresolved. The receptor was derived from a woman aged 55-70 years with COVID-19, enrolled during active disease. For the CDR3, the DNA is TGTGCCAGCAGCCTGGCGGTCATCTCCTACGAGCAGTACTTC. Amino acids: CASSLAVISYEQYF.